The 19 T cell receptor beta chains presented below share a single source sample, sequenced in a study of blood T cell repertoires in COVID-19. Clones were read by immunoSEQ multiplex PCR, and TCRdb kept only the in-frame ones, dropping some. The sample carries roughly 140,000 clones, around 79% recorded once. Sequenced: peripheral blood. These receptors all stem from a man between 50 and 59 years old with active or convalescent COVID-19.

The chain carries TRBV14 and TRBJ1-1, with D hard to call. Germline V CDR1 and CDR2: SGHDN, FVKESK. The CDR3 totals 13 residues. V lost 2 bases and J lost 1, with 5 bases in between. The CDR3 DNA reads as TGTGCCAGCAGCCAATCCGGGAACACTGAAGCTTTCTTT. Its translation is CASSQSGNTEAFF. The variable domain in full, with the rest retrieved from reference TRBV14 and TRBJ1-1, is EAGVTQFPSHSVIEKGQTVTLRCDPISGHDNLYWYRRVMGKEIKFLLHFVKESKQDESGMPNNRFLAERTGGTYSTLKVQPAELEDSGVYFCASSQSGNTEAFFGQGTRLTVV.

The chain joins TRBV7-8 to TRBJ2-1; D is undetermined. Germline V gene lookup returns CDR1 SGHVS and CDR2 FQNEAQ. V was cut by 5 bases and J by 5 bases, with 13 bases left in between. The CDR3 is made up of 14 amino acids. CDR3 nucleotide sequence: TGTGCCAGCAGCACTGGGCTGGCCAACAATGAGCAGTTCTTC. It specifies CASSTGLANNEQFF.

This chain joins TRBV6-4 and TRBJ1-2, with TRBD1 identical over 8 bases. The CDR3 runs 13 residues. V was pared by 7 bases and J by 3 bases, with 4 bases of the junction left unmatched. The germline V gene has CDR1 MRHNA and CDR2 SNTAGT. CDR3 in DNA: TGTGCCAGCATAAAGACAGGGGACTATGGCTACACCTTC. This encodes CASIKTGDYGYTF.

The rearrangement uses TRBV7-3 and TRBJ2-3, with D unclear. V was pared by 2 bases and J by 2 bases, with 5 bases between. The CDR3 is 13 residues long. The germline V gene encodes CDR1 SGHTA and CDR2 FQGTGA. The CDR3 is CASSLPNTDTQYF. CDR3 in DNA: TGTGCCAGCAGCTTACCTAACACAGATACGCAGTATTTT.

This clone was counted only a few times. The chain has TRBV14 and TRBJ1-1, with TRBD1 matching over 7 bases. In germline, CDR1 is SGHDN, CDR2 FVKESK. CDR3 length equals 15 residues. The junction had 5 bases not matched to a gene; V was cut back by 3 bases and J by 1 base. The DNA for the CDR3 is TGTGCCAGCAGCCAGCACAGGGGTGCGAACACTGAAGCTTTCTTT. Residues: CASSQHRGANTEAFF.

The genes are TRBV28 and TRBJ2-7, with D hard to call. Germline CDR1 reads MDHEN; CDR2 reads SYDVKM. Trimming removed 1 base at V and 2 bases at J, with 6 bases between. The CDR3 covers 13 residues. The DNA of the CDR3 is TGTGCCAGCAGTTTATCATCCACCTACGAGCAGTACTTC. Protein sequence: CASSLSSTYEQYF. Full variable domain (rest looked up from reference TRBV28 and TRBJ2-7): DVKVTQSSRYLVKRTGEKVFLECVQDMDHENMFWYRQDPGLGLRLIYFSYDVKMKEKGDIPEGYSVSREKKERFSLILESASTNQTSMYLCASSLSSTYEQYFGPGTRLTVT.

The chain joins TRBV19 to TRBJ2-7; 10 bases fit TRBD2. This CDR3 is built from 14 residues. CDR1 is LNHDA and CDR2 is SQIVND in the germline V gene (reference sequence). V was pared by 6 bases and J by 7 bases, with 9 bases of the junction left unmatched. The CDR3 reads CASRGLAEEGEQYF. In DNA form, the CDR3 reads TGTGCCAGTAGAGGACTAGCGGAAGAGGGGGAGCAGTACTTC.

The chain couples TRBV5-1 to TRBJ1-4, with D possibly matching TRBD1 (6 bases). CDR3 length: 15 residues. The germline V and J ends were trimmed by 3 bases and 7 bases, with 16 bases remaining between them. Germline values: CDR1 SGHRS, CDR2 YFSETQ. The CDR3 sequence is CASSSTQGIAEKLFF. CDR3 bases: TGCGCCAGCAGCTCGACACAGGGTATCGCTGAAAAACTGTTTTTT.

This sequence joins TRBV15 and TRBJ1-2; no definite D call. V gave up 0 bases and J gave up 0 bases, with 11 bases separating them. Germline loops: CDR1 LNHNV, CDR2 YYDKDF (reference sequence). CDR3 length: 16 amino acids. The CDR3 DNA reads as TGTGCCACCAGCAGAGAGGCAGTTTCAGCTAACTATGGCTACACCTTC. Protein: CATSREAVSANYGYTF.

This clone has only a few counts. This chain connects TRBV7-3 to TRBJ2-5; tentative D call: TRBD1 (6 bases). The CDR3 has 14 amino acids. V lost 1 base, J lost 5 bases, and 11 bases lay in between. Germline-derived CDR1 and CDR2 are SGHTA and FQGTGA. For the CDR3, the DNA is TGTGCCAGCAGCTTAATTGGGGGCGCGGAGACCCAGTACTTC. Its protein product is CASSLIGGAETQYF. Based on the CDR3 plus reference TRBV7-3 and TRBJ2-5, the full variable domain is GAGVSQTPSNKVTEKGKYVELRCDPISGHTALYWYRQSLGQGPEFLIYFQGTGAADDSGLPNDRFFAVRPEGSVSTLKIQRTERGDSAVYLCASSLIGGAETQYFGPGTRLLVL.

The chain links TRBV18 to TRBJ1-1, with 9 bases that match TRBD1. CDR1 is KGHSH, CDR2 LQKENI, per germline. The ends lost 5 bases at V and 6 bases at J; junction bases unmatched: 13. The CDR3 length is 16 residues. CDR3: CASSNQMYRGRAEAFF. The DNA for the CDR3 is TGTGCCAGCTCAAACCAAATGTACAGGGGGCGCGCTGAAGCTTTCTTT.

The chain carries TRBV2 and TRBJ2-3, with 10 bases aligning to TRBD2. Per the germline V gene, CDR1 is SNHLY and CDR2 is FYNNEI. The CDR3 consists of 15 residues. The trim removed 7 bases at V and 3 bases at J, leaving 7 bases unmatched. The CDR3 nucleotides are TGTGCCAGCAACCTAGCGGGAGCTTCGACAGATACGCAGTATTTT. Amino acids: CASNLAGASTDTQYF.

The chain links TRBV27 to TRBJ2-1, with D possibly being TRBD1 (7 bases). Per the germline V gene, CDR1 is MNHEY and CDR2 is SMNVEV (reference sequence). V was clipped by 6 bases and J by 0 bases, with 15 bases between them. The length of the CDR3 is 16 residues. The CDR3 sequence is CASRRGQLSSYNEQFF. The CDR3 region has the DNA TGTGCCAGCAGGCGGGGACAGCTAAGCTCCTACAATGAGCAGTTCTTC.

CDR3 residues: CATSDPQGTDTQYF. The DNA of the CDR3 is TGTGCCACCAGTGATCCTCAGGGAACAGATACGCAGTATTTT. The V call is TRBV24-1, the J call TRBJ2-3; D is possibly TRBD1 (5 bases). Trimming removed 3 bases at V and 3 bases at J, with 9 bases between. The CDR3 spans 14 residues. From germline, CDR1 is KGHDR and CDR2 SFDVKD.

In DNA, the CDR3 is TGTGCCAGCTCCCCTTTGAGGAACACTGAAGCTTTCTTT. Protein: CASSPLRNTEAFF. This rearrangement joins TRBV12-3 or TRBV12-4 to TRBJ1-1; D unresolved. The CDR3 has 13 amino acids. Trimming removed 8 bases at V and 1 base at J, with 11 bases between.

This rearrangement joins TRBV19 to TRBJ2-2; 9 positions match TRBD1. The ends lost 4 bases at V and 6 bases at J; junction bases unmatched: 3. The CDR3 covers 14 residues. In germline, CDR1 is LNHDA, CDR2 SQIVND (reference sequence). DNA of the CDR3: TGTGCCAGTAGTAGGACAGGGGATCCCGGGGAGCTGTTTTTT. Translating it yields CASSRTGDPGELFF.

The CDR3 sequence: CASSATGAGLGNQPQHF. The DNA of the CDR3 is TGTGCCAGCTCGGCAACAGGGGCGGGGTTGGGCAATCAGCCCCAGCATTTT. The chain has TRBV18 and TRBJ1-5, with TRBD1 matching over 7 bases. In germline, CDR1 is KGHSH, CDR2 LQKENI. The CDR3 contains 17 residues. J was trimmed by 2 bases and V by 6 bases; bases with no gene match: 13.

The gene calls are TRBV4-1 and TRBJ2-7, with TRBD1 matching 7 bases. CDR3 size: 16 residues. With V trimmed by 0 bases and J by 0 bases, 5 bases remained unmatched. Germline loops: CDR1 MGHRA, CDR2 YSYEKL. CDR3 DNA sequence: TGCGCCAGCAGCCAAGATGTGGGGGACAGCTCCTACGAGCAGTACTTC. The encoded protein is CASSQDVGDSSYEQYF.

This chain uses TRBV9 with TRBJ2-3; TRBD2 matches at 9 bases. Losses at the gene ends were 0 bases for V and 0 bases for J; bases not matched to a gene: 2. The CDR3 covers 16 residues. Germline lookup yields CDR1 SGDLS and CDR2 YYNGEE. The CDR3 protein is CASSVALAGSTDTQYF. The CDR3 region has the DNA TGTGCCAGCAGCGTAGCACTAGCGGGTAGCACAGATACGCAGTATTTT. Complete variable domain (other parts from reference TRBV9 and TRBJ2-3): DSGVTQTPKHLITATGQRVTLRCSPRSGDLSVYWYQQSLDQGLQFLIQYYNGEERAKGNILERFSAQQFPDLHSELNLSSLELGDSALYFCASSVALAGSTDTQYFGPGTRLTVL.